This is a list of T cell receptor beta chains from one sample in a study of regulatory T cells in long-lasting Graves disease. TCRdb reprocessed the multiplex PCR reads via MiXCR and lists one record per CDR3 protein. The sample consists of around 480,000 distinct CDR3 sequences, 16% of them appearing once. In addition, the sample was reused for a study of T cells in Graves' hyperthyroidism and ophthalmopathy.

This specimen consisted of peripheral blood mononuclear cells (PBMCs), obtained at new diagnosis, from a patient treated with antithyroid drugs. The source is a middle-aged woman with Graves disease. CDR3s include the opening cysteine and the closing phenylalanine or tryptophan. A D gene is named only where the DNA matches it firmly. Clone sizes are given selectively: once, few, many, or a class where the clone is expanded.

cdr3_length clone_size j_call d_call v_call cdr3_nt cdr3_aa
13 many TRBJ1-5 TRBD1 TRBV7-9 TGTGCCAGCAGTTTACAGGGGGATCAGCCCCAGCATTTT CASSLQGDQPQHF
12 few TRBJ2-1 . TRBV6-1 TGTGCCAGCGACAGGAGGGGCGATGAGCAGTTCTTC CASDRRGDEQFF
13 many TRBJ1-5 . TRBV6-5 TGTGCCAGCAGTTACGGCCAAATTCAGCCCCAGCATTTT CASSYGQIQPQHF
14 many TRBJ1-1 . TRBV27 TGTGCCAGCAGTCAGCGACAGGATGGCACTGAAGCTTTCTTT CASSQRQDGTEAFF
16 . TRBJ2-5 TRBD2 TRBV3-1 TGTGCCAGCAGCCCGCCCAGCGGGAGGGCCGCAGAGACCCAGTACTTC CASSPPSGRAAETQYF
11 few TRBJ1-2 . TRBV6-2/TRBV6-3 TGTGCCAGCAGCCCCGGGGGGGTCTACACCTTC CASSPGGVYTF
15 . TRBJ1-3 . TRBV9 TGTGCCAGCAGCGTAGCGGTCAGTCCTGGAAACACCATATATTTT CASSVAVSPGNTIYF
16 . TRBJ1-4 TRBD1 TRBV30 TGTGCCTGGAGGAACAATCCGGGACAGGGGAATGAAAAACTGTTTTTT CAWRNNPGQGNEKLFF
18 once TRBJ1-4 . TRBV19 TGTGCCAGTAGTATAGATCGAGGGGGACACGGATTATGGGAAAAACTGTTTTTT CASSIDRGGHGLWEKLFF
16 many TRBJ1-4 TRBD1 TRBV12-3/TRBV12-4 TGTGCCAGCAGCCTCAGAGGGGGACAGTCGAAGGGAAAACTGTTTTTT CASSLRGGQSKGKLFF
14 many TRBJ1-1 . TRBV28 TGTGCCAGCAGGACAGCTGCTATGAACACTGAAGCTTTCTTT CASRTAAMNTEAFF
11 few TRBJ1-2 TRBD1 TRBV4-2 TGTGCCAGCAGCCAATCTACAGGGGCCACCTTC CASSQSTGATF
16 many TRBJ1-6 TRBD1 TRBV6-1 TGTGCCAGCAGTCCGTCGGGACAGGGAATAGGTTCACCCCTCCACTTT CASSPSGQGIGSPLHF
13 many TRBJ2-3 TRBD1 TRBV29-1 TGCAGCGTTGGACAGGGACGCACAGATACGCAGTATTTT CSVGQGRTDTQYF
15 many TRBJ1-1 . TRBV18 TGTGCCAGCTCACCGCCCCTCGGGGGAGGGACTGAAGCTTTCTTT CASSPPLGGGTEAFF
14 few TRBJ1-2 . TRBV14 TGTGCCAGCAGCCAAGGATCCCCGAGGGATGGCTACACCTTC CASSQGSPRDGYTF
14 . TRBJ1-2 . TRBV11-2 TGTGCCAGCAGCTTTTCCACTTTTGACTATGGCTACACCTTC CASSFSTFDYGYTF
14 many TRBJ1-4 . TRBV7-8 TGTGCCAGCAAGCTTAACACAGTGGACGAAAAACTGTTTTTT CASKLNTVDEKLFF
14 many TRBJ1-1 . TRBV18 TGTGCCAGCTCATTGGACAGATCGAACACTGAAGCTTTCTTT CASSLDRSNTEAFF
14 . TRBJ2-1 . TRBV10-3 TGTGCCATCAGTGAGTCGCGGGACTACAATGAGCAGTTCTTC CAISESRDYNEQFF
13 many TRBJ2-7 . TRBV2 TGTGCCCGCCGGGGGAATTCCTCCTACGAGCAGTACTTC CARRGNSSYEQYF
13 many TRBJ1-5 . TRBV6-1 TGTGCCAGCAGTGAACCCCCGTTTCAGCCCCAGCATTTT CASSEPPFQPQHF
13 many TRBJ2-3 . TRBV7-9 TGTGCCAGCGACACGAGGGTAACAGATACGCAGTATTTT CASDTRVTDTQYF
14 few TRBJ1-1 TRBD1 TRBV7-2 TGTGCCAGCAGCTTGACGACAGGGGGTATTGAAGCTTTCTTT CASSLTTGGIEAFF
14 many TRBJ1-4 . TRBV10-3 TGTGCCACATCGGAAGGACAGCGTAATGAAAAACTGTTTTTT CATSEGQRNEKLFF
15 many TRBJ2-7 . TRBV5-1 TGCGCCAGCAGCGCGACAGGGGAGGGGTCCTACGAGCAGTACTTC CASSATGEGSYEQYF
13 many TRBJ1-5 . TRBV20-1 TGCAGTGCCCCCGGTGACGGCCCCCAGCCCCAGCATTTT CSAPGDGPQPQHF
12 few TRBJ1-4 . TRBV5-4 TGTGCCAGCAGCGGGACCGATGAAAAACTGTTTTTT CASSGTDEKLFF